The T cell receptor beta chain under discussion was sequenced for a study of Graves' ophthalmopathy and Graves' hyperthyroidism. The table lists this clonotype with many counts. Researchers took RNA transcripts and amplified TCR beta CDR3 regions from them. The authors performed first-round RT-PCR with HTBI primers and then a second-round multiplex PCR. Each CDR3 protein gets one entry after TCRdb re-called the multiplex PCR reads with MiXCR. The sample has 360,000 or so distinct CDR3 sequences, about 16% seen once. Other autoimmune diseases, uncontrolled infections, pregnancy or lactation excluded patients from enrollment. This receptor was identified in a woman in her late teens or twenties with Graves' ophthalmopathy. The sample consisted of peripheral blood.

In nucleotides, the CDR3 is TGTGCCAGCAGCGGGGCCACCGGGACGGGGACCTACGAGCAGTACTTC. This sequence encodes CASSGATGTGTYEQYF. V is TRBV4-2 and J is TRBJ2-7; D may correspond to TRBD1 or TRBD2 (5 bases each). This CDR3 has 16 residues. Trimming cost V 5 bases and J 2 bases, with 19 bases left between them. Germline CDR1 reads LGHNA; CDR2 reads YNFKEQ.